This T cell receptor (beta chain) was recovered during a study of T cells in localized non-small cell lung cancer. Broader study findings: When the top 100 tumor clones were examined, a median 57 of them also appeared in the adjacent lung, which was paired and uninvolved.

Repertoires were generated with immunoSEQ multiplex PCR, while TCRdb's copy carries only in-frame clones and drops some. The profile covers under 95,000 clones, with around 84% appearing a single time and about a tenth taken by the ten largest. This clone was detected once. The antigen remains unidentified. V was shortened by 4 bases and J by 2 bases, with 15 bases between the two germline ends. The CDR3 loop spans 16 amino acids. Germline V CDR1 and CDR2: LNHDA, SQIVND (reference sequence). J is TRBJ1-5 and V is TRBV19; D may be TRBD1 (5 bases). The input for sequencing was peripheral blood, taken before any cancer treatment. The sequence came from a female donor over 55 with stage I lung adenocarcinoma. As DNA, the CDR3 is TGTGCCAGTAGTAAAGGCACTGGGGGAGGCAATCAGCCCCAGCATTTT. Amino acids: CASSKGTGGGNQPQHF.